This is a list of T cell receptor beta chains from one sample in a study of CD8 T cells in Susac syndrome. TCRdb passed the immunoSEQ multiplex PCR reads through MiXCR, listing each CDR3 protein once. The sample contains some 160,000 distinct CDR3 sequences, 95% of which appear only once. What was sequenced was CD8+ T cells from PBMCs. These receptors all come from a human donor with multiple sclerosis. CDR3s include the opening cysteine and the closing phenylalanine or tryptophan. Fields, in order: clone size, CDR3 length, D gene, V gene, J gene, CDR3 protein, CDR3 DNA. A D gene is named only where the DNA matches it firmly. Only part of the rows carry a size: once, few, many, or a class if the clone is expanded.

abundance: once; len: 14; d_gene: TRBD2; v_gene: TRBV13; j_gene: TRBJ2-1; CDR3aa: CASRETSVYNEQFF; CDR3nt: TGTGCCAGCAGGGAGACTAGCGTATACAATGAGCAGTTCTTC
abundance: -; len: 14; d_gene: TRBD1; v_gene: TRBV12-3/TRBV12-4; j_gene: TRBJ2-7; CDR3aa: CASSATGTVGEQYF; CDR3nt: TGTGCCAGCAGCGCGACAGGGACGGTGGGCGAGCAGTACTTC
abundance: -; len: 16; d_gene: TRBD1; v_gene: TRBV24-1; j_gene: TRBJ2-1; CDR3aa: CATSDSRDRMYNEQFF; CDR3nt: TGTGCCACCAGTGATTCCCGGGACAGGATGTACAATGAGCAGTTCTTC
abundance: -; len: 15; d_gene: -; v_gene: TRBV20-1; j_gene: TRBJ2-7; CDR3aa: CSARNRGLGVSEQYF; CDR3nt: TGCAGTGCTAGGAATAGGGGACTTGGGGTGAGCGAGCAGTACTTC
abundance: -; len: 14; d_gene: -; v_gene: TRBV5-1; j_gene: TRBJ2-7; CDR3aa: CASSLGRQTYEQYF; CDR3nt: TGCGCCAGCAGCTTGGGACGGCAGACCTACGAGCAGTACTTC
abundance: once; len: 12; d_gene: -; v_gene: TRBV7-9; j_gene: TRBJ1-1; CDR3aa: CASSRTNTEAFF; CDR3nt: TGTGCCAGCAGCAGGACAAACACTGAAGCTTTCTTT
abundance: -; len: 15; d_gene: -; v_gene: TRBV27; j_gene: TRBJ1-3; CDR3aa: CASRRGDRRGNTIYF; CDR3nt: TGTGCCAGCAGGCGTGGAGACCGTCGTGGAAACACCATATATTTT
abundance: -; len: 15; d_gene: -; v_gene: TRBV25-1; j_gene: TRBJ2-3; CDR3aa: CASSEWNGVVDTQYF; CDR3nt: TGTGCCAGCAGTGAATGGAACGGGGTCGTTGATACGCAGTATTTT
abundance: -; len: 15; d_gene: TRBD1; v_gene: TRBV27; j_gene: TRBJ2-5; CDR3aa: CASSPRTGFLETQYF; CDR3nt: TGTGCCAGCAGTCCGAGGACAGGCTTTTTGGAGACCCAGTACTTC
abundance: -; len: 15; d_gene: -; v_gene: TRBV3-1; j_gene: TRBJ2-2; CDR3aa: CASSGDWSQTGELFF; CDR3nt: TGTGCCAGCAGTGGCGACTGGAGTCAAACCGGGGAGCTGTTTTTT
abundance: -; len: 16; d_gene: TRBD1; v_gene: TRBV12-3/TRBV12-4; j_gene: TRBJ2-7; CDR3aa: CASSSNQGALLNEQYF; CDR3nt: TGTGCCAGCAGCTCTAACCAGGGGGCTTTGCTAAACGAGCAGTACTTC
abundance: -; len: 12; d_gene: -; v_gene: TRBV7-9; j_gene: TRBJ2-7; CDR3aa: CASSASGLEQYF; CDR3nt: TGTGCCAGCAGCGCGTCGGGACTTGAGCAGTACTTC
abundance: -; len: 15; d_gene: TRBD2; v_gene: TRBV11-2; j_gene: TRBJ2-1; CDR3aa: CASSKTSGLRNEQFF; CDR3nt: TGTGCCAGCAGCAAGACTAGCGGTCTTCGCAATGAGCAGTTCTTC
abundance: -; len: 17; d_gene: TRBD2; v_gene: TRBV4-2; j_gene: TRBJ2-7; CDR3aa: CASSQDVSAGGLGEQYF; CDR3nt: TGTGCCAGCAGCCAAGATGTTTCGGCGGGGGGCCTGGGCGAGCAGTACTTC
abundance: -; len: 10; d_gene: -; v_gene: TRBV2; j_gene: TRBJ1-1; CDR3aa: CASSGKGAFF; CDR3nt: TGTGCCAGCAGCGGTAAAGGAGCTTTCTTT
abundance: -; len: 16; d_gene: TRBD1; v_gene: TRBV6-5; j_gene: TRBJ2-1; CDR3aa: CASSYLRQGAKNEQFF; CDR3nt: TGTGCCAGCAGTTACTTACGACAGGGGGCCAAGAATGAGCAGTTCTTC
abundance: -; len: 15; d_gene: -; v_gene: TRBV11-2; j_gene: TRBJ2-7; CDR3aa: CASSLGVDSSYEQYF; CDR3nt: TGTGCCAGCAGCTTAGGGGTAGACAGTAGCTACGAGCAGTACTTC
abundance: -; len: 16; d_gene: TRBD2; v_gene: TRBV2; j_gene: TRBJ2-5; CDR3aa: CASRELAGGLQETQYF; CDR3nt: TGTGCCAGCAGGGAACTAGCGGGGGGGCTCCAAGAGACCCAGTACTTC
abundance: -; len: 16; d_gene: TRBD2; v_gene: TRBV20-1; j_gene: TRBJ2-1; CDR3aa: CSAGGTSGSSYNEQFF; CDR3nt: TGCAGTGCTGGAGGGACTAGCGGGAGCTCCTACAATGAGCAGTTCTTC
abundance: -; len: 11; d_gene: -; v_gene: TRBV30; j_gene: TRBJ2-1; CDR3aa: CAWGWEAEQFF; CDR3nt: TGTGCCTGGGGCTGGGAGGCTGAGCAGTTCTTC
abundance: -; len: 13; d_gene: -; v_gene: TRBV6-2/TRBV6-3; j_gene: TRBJ2-1; CDR3aa: CASTLDRHNEQFF; CDR3nt: TGTGCCAGCACCCTGGACAGACACAATGAGCAGTTCTTC
abundance: -; len: 16; d_gene: -; v_gene: TRBV4-1; j_gene: TRBJ1-1; CDR3aa: CASSQDRRSMNTEAFF; CDR3nt: TGCGCCAGCAGCCAAGATCGGCGGAGCATGAACACTGAAGCTTTCTTT
abundance: -; len: 14; d_gene: TRBD1; v_gene: TRBV19; j_gene: TRBJ2-5; CDR3aa: CASSIGTGQETQYF; CDR3nt: TGTGCCAGTAGTATCGGGACAGGGCAAGAGACCCAGTACTTC
abundance: -; len: 15; d_gene: TRBD1; v_gene: TRBV28; j_gene: TRBJ1-1; CDR3aa: CASSLTRGMNTEAFF; CDR3nt: TGTGCCAGCAGTCTAACCAGGGGGATGAACACTGAAGCTTTCTTT
abundance: once; len: 16; d_gene: TRBD2; v_gene: TRBV29-1; j_gene: TRBJ2-3; CDR3aa: CSVVGVRDYFTDTQYF; CDR3nt: TGCAGCGTTGTGGGGGTCCGGGACTACTTCACAGATACGCAGTATTTT
abundance: -; len: 14; d_gene: -; v_gene: TRBV6-5; j_gene: TRBJ2-6; CDR3aa: CASSYSIEPKVLTF; CDR3nt: TGTGCCAGCAGTTACTCGATTGAACCTAAGGTCCTGACTTTC
abundance: few; len: 14; d_gene: -; v_gene: TRBV3-1; j_gene: TRBJ2-7; CDR3aa: CASSLRTDSYEQYF; CDR3nt: TGTGCCAGCAGCCTTAGGACAGACTCCTACGAGCAGTACTTC
abundance: -; len: 17; d_gene: TRBD2; v_gene: TRBV29-1; j_gene: TRBJ2-3; CDR3aa: CSVEPGLAGGSTDTQYF; CDR3nt: TGCAGCGTTGAACCGGGACTAGCGGGGGGCAGCACAGATACGCAGTATTTT
abundance: -; len: 14; d_gene: -; v_gene: TRBV27; j_gene: TRBJ1-1; CDR3aa: CASSLVGEGTEAFF; CDR3nt: TGTGCCAGCAGTTTAGTCGGCGAGGGCACTGAAGCTTTCTTT
abundance: -; len: 8; d_gene: -; v_gene: TRBV20-1; j_gene: TRBJ2-1; CDR3aa: CSALDQFF; CDR3nt: TGCAGTGCACTCGACCAGTTCTTC
abundance: -; len: 13; d_gene: TRBD2; v_gene: TRBV9; j_gene: TRBJ2-1; CDR3aa: CASSVGSGVGQFF; CDR3nt: TGTGCCAGCAGCGTAGGTAGCGGGGTTGGGCAGTTCTTC
abundance: -; len: 16; d_gene: -; v_gene: TRBV5-1; j_gene: TRBJ2-3; CDR3aa: CASSLKGFGLTDTQYF; CDR3nt: TGCGCCAGCAGCTTGAAGGGATTCGGCCTCACAGATACGCAGTATTTT
abundance: once; len: 15; d_gene: TRBD2; v_gene: TRBV7-3; j_gene: TRBJ2-3; CDR3aa: CASSLTRGVTDTQYF; CDR3nt: TGTGCCAGCAGCTTAACGCGGGGGGTCACAGATACGCAGTATTTT
abundance: -; len: 13; d_gene: -; v_gene: TRBV27; j_gene: TRBJ1-5; CDR3aa: CASSFTGLQPQHF; CDR3nt: TGTGCCAGCAGTTTTACGGGGTTGCAGCCCCAGCATTTT
abundance: -; len: 14; d_gene: -; v_gene: TRBV7-6; j_gene: TRBJ2-7; CDR3aa: CASSLRGGFGEQYF; CDR3nt: TGTGCCAGCAGCCTCCGTGGAGGGTTCGGCGAGCAGTACTTC
abundance: -; len: 19; d_gene: TRBD2; v_gene: TRBV7-9; j_gene: TRBJ2-1; CDR3aa: CASVIHVTSGGSPYNEQFF; CDR3nt: TGTGCCAGCGTAATCCACGTCACTAGCGGGGGGAGCCCCTACAATGAGCAGTTCTTC
abundance: -; len: 15; d_gene: -; v_gene: TRBV12-3/TRBV12-4; j_gene: TRBJ2-3; CDR3aa: CASSFQDGNTDTQYF; CDR3nt: TGTGCCAGCAGTTTCCAGGACGGCAACACAGATACGCAGTATTTT
abundance: once; len: 17; d_gene: TRBD2; v_gene: TRBV20-1; j_gene: TRBJ2-5; CDR3aa: CSARVGPAGTYQETQYF; CDR3nt: TGCAGTGCTAGGGTAGGTCCAGCGGGGACGTACCAAGAGACCCAGTACTTC
abundance: -; len: 15; d_gene: TRBD1; v_gene: TRBV5-1; j_gene: TRBJ2-2; CDR3aa: CASSETGVNTGELFF; CDR3nt: TGCGCCAGCAGCGAGACAGGGGTGAACACCGGGGAGCTGTTTTTT
abundance: once; len: 15; d_gene: -; v_gene: TRBV7-9; j_gene: TRBJ2-5; CDR3aa: CASSLGSVTRETQYF; CDR3nt: TGTGCCAGCAGCTTAGGTTCCGTAACCCGAGAGACCCAGTACTTC
abundance: -; len: 14; d_gene: TRBD2; v_gene: TRBV9; j_gene: TRBJ2-3; CDR3aa: CASSGLAVTDTQYF; CDR3nt: TGTGCCAGCAGCGGACTAGCGGTCACAGATACGCAGTATTTT
abundance: -; len: 11; d_gene: TRBD1; v_gene: TRBV29-1; j_gene: TRBJ2-1; CDR3aa: CSAGTGNEQFF; CDR3nt: TGCAGCGCAGGGACAGGCAATGAGCAGTTCTTC